The TCR beta chain described here comes from a study of T-cell reconstitution after alpha-beta-depleted transplantation in children. Study-wide points: Counts and diversity of T cells one year after transplant came mostly from newly produced T cells.

About this clonotype: What it recognizes is unknown.

This sample's TCRbeta library carried unique molecular identifier barcodes. TCRdb independently ran MiXCR on the PCR reads; one entry per CDR3 protein. The table shows around 300,000 distinct CDR3 sequences, with over 20% occurring only once. This receptor was taken from a male patient younger than 18 who had a stem cell transplant for acute lymphoblastic leukemia, so the T cells may come from the graft donor. Sequencing used PBMCs, mostly from graft donor cells, obtained 180 days after TCRalphabeta/CD19-depleted stem cell transplant.

CDR3 amino acids: CASSSTGTSGRWQFF. The CDR3 DNA is TGTGCCAGCAGTTCTACCGGGACTAGCGGGAGATGGCAGTTCTTC. The chain links TRBV12-3 or TRBV12-4 to TRBJ2-1; 14 nucleotides line up with TRBD2. This CDR3 region has 15 residues. The junction had 8 bases not matched to a gene; V was cut back by 4 bases and J by 12 bases.